The 16 T cell receptor beta chains listed next were all sequenced from one sample in a study of blood T cell repertoires in COVID-19. Clones were read by immunoSEQ multiplex PCR, and TCRdb kept only the in-frame ones, dropping some. The table lists 250,000 to 350,000 clones, about 81% of them singletons. Input material: peripheral blood. All receptors derive from a human donor with COVID-19, enrolled during active disease. The donor label of this sample is uncertain.

This clone was counted a single time. The chain links TRBV30 to TRBJ2-7; D gene unclear. Germline V gives CDR1 GTSNPN, CDR2 SVGIG (reference sequence). The ends were cut back, 4 bases at V and 2 bases at J, with 9 bases in the middle. The CDR3 length is 12 residues. In nucleotides, the CDR3 is TGTGCCTGGAACAGAAACCCCTACGAGCAGTACTTC. Translation gives CAWNRNPYEQYF.

The chain links TRBV5-1 to TRBJ1-1; 9 bases fit TRBD1. Germline values: CDR1 SGHRS, CDR2 YFSETQ. The CDR3 consists of 14 residues. The J segment lost 3 bases and the V segment lost 5 bases, leaving 5 bases of the junction unmatched. CDR3 loop: CASSAGTGYTEAFF. CDR3 sequence (DNA): TGCGCCAGCAGTGCCGGGACAGGGTACACTGAAGCTTTCTTT.

J is TRBJ2-1 and V is TRBV12-1; the D call of TRBD2 is as the table states it, not checked on the DNA. TRBV12-1 is labeled a pseudogene. CDR3 length equals 15 residues. In DNA form, the CDR3 reads TGTGCCAGCAGCTTTCATAGCGGGAGACCGGGTGAGCAGTTCTTC. It translates to CASSFHSGRPGEQFF.

Only a few counts were recorded for this clone. V gene TRBV7-2 combines with J gene TRBJ2-2; a weak D match, TRBD2 (6 bases). The CDR3 length is 14 residues. Germline values: CDR1 SGHTA, CDR2 FQGNSA. Trimming removed 5 bases from V and 5 bases from J, with 12 bases in between. The CDR3 nucleotides are TGTGCCAGCAGCCCGGGGACTGCGACCGGGGAGCTGTTTTTT. This gives the protein CASSPGTATGELFF.

The chain uses TRBV28 and TRBJ2-4; D gene ambiguous. CDR1 is MDHEN, CDR2 SYDVKM, per germline. CDR3 size: 15 residues. The V gene lost 2 bases and the J gene lost 7 bases, with 15 bases spanning the gap. The CDR3 DNA reads TGTGCCAGCAGTTTACCCCCCGCGGTGCAGAACATTCAGTACTTC. It encodes CASSLPPAVQNIQYF.

The rearrangement joins TRBV6-5 to TRBJ1-2, with D possibly being TRBD1 (5 bases). V lost 7 bases and J lost 5, with 20 bases in between. CDR3 length equals 15 residues. Germline CDR1 and CDR2: MNHEY and SVGAGI. CDR3: CASTRTLAGRYGYTF. Here the CDR3 DNA reads TGTGCCAGCACCAGAACCCTGGCAGGGCGGTATGGCTACACCTTC.

The chain combines TRBV12-3 or TRBV12-4 with TRBJ2-3; D is ambiguous. V was trimmed by 6 bases and J by 2 bases, leaving 3 bases between them. The CDR3 covers 11 residues. The CDR3, as DNA: TGTGCCAGCAGCTTCACAGATACGCAGTATTTT. This gives the protein CASSFTDTQYF.

In this sample, this clone turned up once. The chain links TRBV6-4 to TRBJ2-3, with a weak D call TRBD1 (6 bases). From germline, CDR1 is MRHNA and CDR2 SNTAGT. The CDR3 runs to 15 residues. Between the trimmed V and J ends, which lost 6 bases and 6 bases, there was a span of 19 bases. The CDR3 protein is CASSPGQSEGDTQYF. For the CDR3, the DNA is TGTGCCAGCAGCCCCGGACAGAGCGAGGGGGATACGCAGTATTTT.

The DNA of the CDR3 is TGTGCCAGCCTACTAGCGGCCACCGGGGAGCTGTTTTTT. Translated, it gives CASLLAATGELFF. The rearrangement joins TRBV3-1 (or the pseudogene TRBV3-2) to TRBJ2-2; 8 nucleotides agree with TRBD2. Germline loops: CDR1 LGHDT, CDR2 YNNKEL (reference sequence). The CDR3 has 13 residues. Trimming took 8 bases from V and 4 from J; bases not matched to a gene: 3.

The chain is built from TRBV30 and TRBJ1-1; unclear D gene. The CDR3 is 13 residues long. The V gene's germline CDR1 is GTSNPN and CDR2 SVGIG (reference sequence). V was pared by 0 bases and J by 0 bases, with 5 bases between. CDR3 coding DNA: TGTGCCTGGAGTGTATCAGTGAACACTGAAGCTTTCTTT. It translates to CAWSVSVNTEAFF.

This chain joins TRBV28 and TRBJ1-2, with D possibly matching TRBD1 (5 bases). The CDR3 is 12 amino acids. From germline, CDR1 is MDHEN and CDR2 SYDVKM. Trimming stripped 8 bases from V and 4 bases from J, with 11 bases between. In DNA form, the CDR3 reads TGTGCCAGCGTAGGGACTTTCTATGGCTACACCTTC. As protein: CASVGTFYGYTF.

CDR3 region: CAWSVPGRAFF. The CDR3 coding sequence is TGTGCCTGGAGTGTACCAGGGCGAGCTTTCTTT. This rearrangement joins TRBV30 to TRBJ1-1, with D perhaps matching TRBD1 (5 bases). Germline values: CDR1 GTSNPN, CDR2 SVGIG (reference sequence). The CDR3 sequence is 11 residues long. V lost 0 bases and J 10 bases, leaving 9 bases between the germline ends. The complete variable domain, with remaining parts taken from reference TRBV30 and TRBJ1-1, reads SQTIHQWPATLVQPVGSPLSLECTVEGTSNPNLYWYRQAAGRGLQLLFYSVGIGQISSEVPQNLSASRPQDRQFILSSKKLLLSDSGFYLCAWSVPGRAFFGQGTRLTVV.

The chain has TRBV5-1 and TRBJ2-7; perhaps TRBD1 as D (6 bases). Between the trimmed V and J ends, which lost 1 base and 2 bases, there was a span of 10 bases. The CDR3 has 14 residues. Germline loops: CDR1 SGHRS, CDR2 YFSETQ. The CDR3 loop reads CASSLSTGTYEQYF. CDR3 nucleotides: TGCGCCAGCAGCTTGTCGACAGGAACCTACGAGCAGTACTTC.

The chain carries TRBV5-1 and TRBJ2-7, with D possibly matching TRBD1 (6 bases). In germline, CDR1 is SGHRS, CDR2 YFSETQ. This CDR3 is built from 14 residues. V lost 5 bases to trimming and J lost 4 bases, with 16 bases between them. DNA of the CDR3: TGCGCCAGCAGTCCCGAATGGGGGCCGTACGAGCAGTACTTC. The encoded protein is CASSPEWGPYEQYF.

This clone appeared once. An end of the junction does not agree with germline; a read error may underlie this. Different DNA sequences within this sample yield the same CDR3. The gene calls are TRBV5-4 and TRBJ2-7; D gene uncertain. The germline CDR1 and CDR2 sequences are SGHNT and YYREEE (reference sequence). This CDR3 has 14 amino acids. CDR3 sequence reads: CASSLESVAYEQYF. For the CDR3, the DNA is TGTGCTAGCAGCTTGGAATCTGTAGCCTACGAGCAGTACTTC.

The V and J genes are TRBV28 and TRBJ1-5; 7 bases are shared with TRBD1. V shed 2 bases, J shed 5 bases, and the junction held 3 bases outside the gene matches. The V gene's germline CDR1 is MDHEN and CDR2 SYDVKM. The CDR3 spans 14 residues. Here the CDR3 DNA reads TGTGCCAGCAGTTTAGGGCAGGGGGATCAGCCCCAGCATTTT. Its translation: CASSLGQGDQPQHF.